Sequencing of this T cell receptor (beta chain) was carried out in a study of brain T cells in children with intractable seizures. Generated by immunoSEQ multiplex PCR, the TCRdb table keeps only in-frame clones and is missing some. In the table there are some 62,000 clones, around 95% of which are singletons. Germline assignment: CDR1 SNHLY and CDR2 FYNNEI. V lost 8 bases, J lost 3 bases, and 6 bases stayed unmatched. This CDR3 contains 13 residues. Only cases whose brain tissue showed the highest T cell transcript signatures were sequenced. The receptor's source is a boy under two years old with focal cortical dysplasia and intractable seizures. The V and J genes are TRBV2 and TRBJ2-7, with 8 bases lining up with TRBD1. The material sequenced was peripheral blood, taken at surgery. The CDR3 reads CASDEQGVYEQYF. The DNA for the CDR3 is TGTGCCAGCGATGAACAGGGGGTCTACGAGCAGTACTTC.